The 2 T cell receptor beta chains listed next were all sequenced from one sample in a study of cytomegalovirus exposure and HLA in healthy donors. Amplification used 60 Vbeta primers and 13 Jbeta primers. Clones were sequenced by immunoSEQ multiplex PCR, and TCRdb holds only the in-frame ones, with some missing. The sample has about 200,000 clones; 70% to 80% are singletons. Sequenced input: PBMCs. The receptors were sampled from a woman aged 25 to 39 in good health and CMV-seropositive.

The chain combines TRBV30 with TRBJ2-1, with TRBD1 identical over 11 bases. CDR1 is GTSNPN and CDR2 is SVGIG in the germline V gene (reference sequence). This CDR3 is 17 amino acids long. V lost 2 bases, J lost 1 base, and 7 bases stayed unmatched. CDR3 nucleotides: TGTGCCTGGAGTCCCCTGGGACAGGGGGTTTCCTACAATGAGCAGTTCTTC. Protein product: CAWSPLGQGVSYNEQFF.

The chain joins TRBV6-5 to TRBJ2-3; D may be TRBD1 (5 bases). Trimming took off 0 bases at V and 4 bases at J, with 11 bases between the two ends. The CDR3 spans 15 residues. Germline CDR1 and CDR2: MNHEY and SVGAGI. CDR3 nucleotide sequence: TGTGCCAGCAGTTACTCGATCCAGGGTGCAGATACGCAGTATTTT. The encoded protein is CASSYSIQGADTQYF.